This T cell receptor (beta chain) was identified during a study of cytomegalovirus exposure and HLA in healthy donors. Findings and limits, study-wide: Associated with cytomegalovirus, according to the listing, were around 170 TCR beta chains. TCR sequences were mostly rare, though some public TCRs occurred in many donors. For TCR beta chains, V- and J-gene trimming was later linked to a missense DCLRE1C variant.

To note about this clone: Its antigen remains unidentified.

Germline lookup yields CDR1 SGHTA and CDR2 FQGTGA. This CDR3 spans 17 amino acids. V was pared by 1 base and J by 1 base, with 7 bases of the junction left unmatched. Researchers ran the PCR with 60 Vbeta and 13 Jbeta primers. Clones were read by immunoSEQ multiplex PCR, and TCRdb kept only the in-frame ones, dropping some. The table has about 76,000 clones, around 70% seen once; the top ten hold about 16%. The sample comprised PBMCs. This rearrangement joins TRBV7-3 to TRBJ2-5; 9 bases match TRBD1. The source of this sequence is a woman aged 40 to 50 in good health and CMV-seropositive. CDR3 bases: TGTGCCAGCAGCTTAAACGGGGGGACAGGGACCCAAGAGACCCAGTACTTC. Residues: CASSLNGGTGTQETQYF.